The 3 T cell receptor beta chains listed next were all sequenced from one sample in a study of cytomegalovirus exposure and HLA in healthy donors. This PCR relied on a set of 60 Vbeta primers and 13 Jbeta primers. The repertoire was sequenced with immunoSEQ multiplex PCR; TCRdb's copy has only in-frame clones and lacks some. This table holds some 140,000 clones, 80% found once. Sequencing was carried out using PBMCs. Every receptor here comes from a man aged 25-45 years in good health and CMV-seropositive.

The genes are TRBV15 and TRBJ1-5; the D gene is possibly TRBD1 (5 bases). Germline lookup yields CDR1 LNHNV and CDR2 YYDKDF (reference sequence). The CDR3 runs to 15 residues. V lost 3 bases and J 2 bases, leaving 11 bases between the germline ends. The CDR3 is CATSSGGTGNQPQHF. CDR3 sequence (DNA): TGTGCCACCAGCAGCGGCGGGACGGGCAATCAGCCCCAGCATTTT.

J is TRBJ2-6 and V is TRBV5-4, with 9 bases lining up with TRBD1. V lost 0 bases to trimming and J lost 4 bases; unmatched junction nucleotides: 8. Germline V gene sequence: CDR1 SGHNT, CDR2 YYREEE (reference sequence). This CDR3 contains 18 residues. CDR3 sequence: CASSLAGTGSLGANVLTF. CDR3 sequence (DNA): TGTGCCAGCAGCTTGGCCGGGACAGGGTCATTGGGGGCCAACGTCCTGACTTTC.

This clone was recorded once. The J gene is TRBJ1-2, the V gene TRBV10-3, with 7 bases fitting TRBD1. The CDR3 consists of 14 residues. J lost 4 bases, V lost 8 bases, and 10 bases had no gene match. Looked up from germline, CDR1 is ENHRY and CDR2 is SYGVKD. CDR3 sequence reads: CAISEAAGGYGYTF. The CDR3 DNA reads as TGTGCCATCTCGGAAGCTGCAGGGGGCTATGGCTACACCTTC.